Below, 11 T cell receptor beta chains from the same sample are listed, as sequenced in a study of T-cell reconstitution after alpha-beta-depleted transplantation in children. As it was prepared, the TCRbeta library received unique molecular identifiers. TCRdb called the PCR reads again in MiXCR, with one record for every CDR3 protein. Seen here are over 7,500 distinct CDR3 sequences, around 14% observed once, and the top ten hold 53%. The source was PBMCs, mostly from graft donor cells, collected 60 days after TCRalphabeta/CD19-depleted stem cell transplant. These receptors all stem from a male patient between 5 and 17 years old who had a stem cell transplant for acute lymphoblastic leukemia, so the T cells may come from the graft donor.

By share, this clonotype counts as large. The chain joins TRBV6-5 to TRBJ2-1; 7 nucleotides align to TRBD2. Germline V gene sequence: CDR1 MNHEY, CDR2 SVGAGI. V lost 6 bases to trimming and J lost 6 bases; unmatched junction nucleotides: 5. The CDR3 runs 13 residues. The CDR3 loop is CASRWTRTNEQFF. The CDR3 coding sequence is TGTGCCAGCAGATGGACTAGGACCAATGAGCAGTTCTTC.

This clonotype showed up many times. The chain joins TRBV12-3 or TRBV12-4 to TRBJ2-1; TRBD2 matches at 10 bases. The V and J ends lost 6 bases and 4 bases, in that order; junction bases with no gene match: 6. This CDR3 region has 15 residues. The CDR3 reads CASRSYSGGYNEQFF. DNA of the CDR3: TGTGCCAGCAGATCTTATAGCGGGGGGTACAATGAGCAGTTCTTC.

This clonotype was seen many times. The chain has TRBV5-6 and TRBJ2-5, with 10 bases lining up with TRBD2. The V segment lost 3 bases and the J segment 1 base; nucleotides outside the gene matches: 6. The CDR3 totals 16 residues. CDR1 and CDR2 from the germline V gene are SGHDT and YYEEEE. The DNA for the CDR3 is TGTGCCAGCAGCTACTTAGCGGGGGGCACCCAAGAGACCCAGTACTTC. It is translated as CASSYLAGGTQETQYF.

This clonotype was seen repeatedly, ten times or more. This chain uses TRBV7-2 with TRBJ1-1; tentatively, D is TRBD1 (5 bases). V dropped 0 bases and J dropped 0 bases, with 11 bases sitting between them. Looked up from germline, CDR1 is SGHTA and CDR2 is FQGNSA. The CDR3 is made up of 16 amino acids. In DNA form, the CDR3 reads TGTGCCAGCAGCTTAGCGGGGGGGAGGATGAACACTGAAGCTTTCTTT. Its protein is CASSLAGGRMNTEAFF.

This clonotype was counted ten times or more. The V call is TRBV2, the J call TRBJ2-4, with D maybe TRBD2 (6 bases). Trimming shortened V by 8 bases and J by 1 base, and 6 bases separated the two germline ends. The CDR3 totals 12 residues. CDR1 and CDR2 (germline): SNHLY, FYNNEI. CDR3 region: CASGRAKNIQYF. As DNA, the CDR3 is TGTGCCAGCGGGAGGGCCAAAAACATTCAGTACTTC.

This chain links TRBV5-2 with TRBJ1-2; no DNA check was done on the table's D call, TRBD1. TRBV5-2 is a pseudogene. CDR3 length: 14 residues. The CDR3 region has the DNA TGTGCCATGGGCCCCGGGCTCTTGTACTATGGCTACACCTTC. It translates to CAMGPGLLYYGYTF.

The chain recombines TRBV5-6 with TRBJ2-1, with D unresolved. Germline CDR1 SGHDT, CDR2 YYEEEE. V shed 0 bases and J shed 9 bases, with 4 bases lying between them. The CDR3 is made up of 11 amino acids. CDR3 DNA: TGTGCCAGCAGCTTGGAGATTGAGCAGTTCTTC. Translation: CASSLEIEQFF.

This clonotype ranks as medium-sized (0.01 to 0.1%). The rearrangement links TRBV12-3 or TRBV12-4 to TRBJ2-7, with D possibly matching TRBD2 (7 bases). V was shortened by 7 bases and J by 5 bases, with 18 bases between the two germline ends. The CDR3 spans 14 residues. The CDR3, as DNA: TGTGCCAGCACCTCAGCGGGACACTGGAACGAGCAGTACTTC. Translating gives CASTSAGHWNEQYF.

Judged by abundance, this clonotype is medium-sized (0.01 to 0.1%). The chain employs TRBV7-9 and TRBJ2-3; perhaps TRBD2 as D (6 bases). Trimming stripped 5 bases from V and 2 bases from J, with 20 bases between. This CDR3 is 17 amino acids long. Germline V gene data show CDR1 as SEHNR and CDR2 as FQNEAQ (reference sequence). The CDR3 DNA reads TGTGCCAGCAGCCCTAGCCCGCGGGGTCACTTCACAGATACGCAGTATTTT. Translated, it gives CASSPSPRGHFTDTQYF.

By share, this clonotype ranks as large (0.1 to 1%). The chain is built from TRBV7-2 and TRBJ2-3; a possible D gene is TRBD2 (7 bases). V lost 5 bases and J 5 bases, leaving 20 bases between the germline ends. CDR3 size: 16 residues. Germline CDR1 is SGHTA and CDR2 is FQGNSA. The CDR3 spells CASSPGARAGLDTQYF. CDR3 sequence (DNA): TGTGCCAGCAGCCCGGGGGCCCGAGCGGGGTTAGATACGCAGTATTTT.

Many counts were recorded for this clonotype. The chain joins TRBV20-1 to TRBJ2-7; unclear D gene. Trimming stripped 5 bases from V and 0 bases from J, with 14 bases between. The CDR3 length is 14 residues. Germline CDR1 and CDR2: DFQATT and SNEGSKA (reference sequence). The chain's CDR3 is CSAPLWASSYEQYF. The DNA for the CDR3 is TGCAGTGCTCCCCTCTGGGCCAGCTCCTACGAGCAGTACTTC.